A single sample is the source of the 28 T cell receptor beta chains below, sequenced in a study of T-cell memory formation after mild COVID-19. One entry per CDR3 protein results from TCRdb running MiXCR on the 5' RACE reads. The table shows just over 300,000 distinct CDR3 sequences, with just under 20% occurring only once. Material for sequencing was PBMCs or a T cell subset sorted from them (not recorded which). The receptors derive from a man younger than 35 who had mild COVID-19 (a few samples of this study predate the infection). Cell type and time point are not known.

This chain connects TRBV6-5 to TRBJ1-6; TRBD1 matches at 9 bases. The ends lost 4 bases at V and 6 bases at J; junction bases unmatched: 1. The CDR3 length is 14 residues. Germline V CDR1 and CDR2: MNHEY, SVGAGI. The DNA for the CDR3 is TGTGCCAGCAGTTGGACAGGGGCTAATTCACCCCTCCACTTT. Translation gives CASSWTGANSPLHF.

This clonotype has more than one count but fewer than ten. The chain carries TRBV5-3 and TRBJ2-1, with TRBD2 matching over 9 bases. TRBV5-3 counts as an open reading frame of uncertain function. V dropped 3 bases and J dropped 7; count of bases not matched to a gene: 2. This CDR3 has 13 residues. The CDR3 here is CARSCGGANEQFF. CDR3 coding DNA: TGTGCCAGAAGCTGCGGGGGGGCGAATGAGCAGTTCTTC.

The V gene is TRBV3-1, the J gene TRBJ2-7; TRBD2 matches at 10 bases. The V and J ends lost 1 base and 3 bases, in that order; junction bases with no gene match: 9. The CDR3 has 17 residues. The germline gives CDR1 LGHDT, CDR2 YNNKEL (reference sequence). For the CDR3, the DNA is TGTGCCAGCAGCCAAGGCACTAGCGGGGTCTCTTACTACGAGCAGTACTTC. This encodes CASSQGTSGVSYYEQYF.

This clonotype was found a few times. The chain carries TRBV15 and TRBJ1-5; 7 bases map to TRBD1. The CDR3 covers 17 residues. Trimming cost V 3 bases and J 1 base; bases outside gene matches: 9. Germline-derived CDR1 and CDR2 are LNHNV and YYDKDF (reference sequence). CDR3 nucleotide sequence: TGTGCCACCAGCAGGGTTGACAGGGCGAGGAGCAATCAGCCCCAGCATTTT. Amino acids: CATSRVDRARSNQPQHF.

V is TRBV18 and J is TRBJ1-3; TRBD1 matches at 9 bases. The CDR3 totals 16 residues. Germline V lookup: CDR1 KGHSH, CDR2 LQKENI. V dropped 7 bases and J dropped 4; count of bases not matched to a gene: 11. Here the CDR3 reads CASLPPGQGFGNTIYF. CDR3 nucleotide sequence: TGTGCCAGCTTACCCCCGGGACAGGGCTTCGGAAACACCATATATTTT. Filled out from reference TRBV18 and TRBJ1-3, the complete variable domain reads NAGVMQNPRHLVRRRGQEARLRCSPMKGHSHVYWYRQLPEEGLKFMVYLQKENIIDESGMPKERFSAEFPKEGPSILRIQQVVRGDSAAYFCASLPPGQGFGNTIYFGEGSWLTVV.

This clonotype was picked up a small number of times. The rearrangement joins TRBV6-1 to TRBJ2-7; TRBD2 aligns across 10 bases. CDR3 length equals 14 residues. The germline gives CDR1 MNHNS, CDR2 SASEGT. Trimming took 7 bases from V and 3 from J; bases not matched to a gene: 6. CDR3 amino acids: CASTYGTSDYEQYV. CDR3 bases: TGTGCCAGCACCTACGGGACTAGCGACTACGAGCAGTACGTC.

This chain joins TRBV4-1 and TRBJ2-7; D is ambiguous. Germline values: CDR1 MGHRA, CDR2 YSYEKL. The CDR3 has 13 amino acids. The germline V and J ends were trimmed by 4 bases and 7 bases, with 14 bases remaining between them. DNA of the CDR3: TGCGCCAGCAGCCTACAAAACGCAGGAGAGCAGTACTTC. It is translated as CASSLQNAGEQYF.

The chain couples TRBV20-1 to TRBJ2-3; perhaps TRBD1 as D (5 bases). Trimming took off 2 bases at V and 1 base at J, with 10 bases between the two ends. This CDR3 contains 14 residues. Germline values: CDR1 DFQATT, CDR2 SNEGSKA (reference sequence). In DNA form, the CDR3 reads TGCAGTGCTAGACGACAGCCCCGCACAGATACGCAGTATTTT. Protein sequence: CSARRQPRTDTQYF.

This clonotype was counted a few times. The rearrangement links TRBV18 to TRBJ1-6; 7 bases match TRBD1. The CDR3 has 14 amino acids. V gave up 3 bases and J gave up 8 bases; unmatched junction bases: 4. Germline loops: CDR1 KGHSH, CDR2 LQKENI. In DNA, the CDR3 is TGTGCCAGCTCACCGAGCAGGGGGTATTCACCCCTCCACTTT. It specifies CASSPSRGYSPLHF. Supplemented by reference TRBV18 and TRBJ1-6, the full variable domain reads NAGVMQNPRHLVRRRGQEARLRCSPMKGHSHVYWYRQLPEEGLKFMVYLQKENIIDESGMPKERFSAEFPKEGPSILRIQQVVRGDSAAYFCASSPSRGYSPLHFGNGTRLTVT.

This sequence joins TRBV20-1 and TRBJ2-3, with a weak D call TRBD2 (6 bases). The CDR3 totals 14 residues. Trimming left V 6 bases short and J 4 bases short, with 17 bases between. Germline CDR1 reads DFQATT; CDR2 reads SNEGSKA (reference sequence). The chain's CDR3 is CSARPGLLPDTQYF. The CDR3 DNA reads TGCAGTGCAAGACCGGGACTTCTGCCAGATACGCAGTATTTT.

J is TRBJ1-5 and V is TRBV30; D is uncertain. The CDR3 consists of 13 residues. V shed 0 bases and J shed 4 bases, with 7 bases lying between them. The germline gives CDR1 GTSNPN, CDR2 SVGIG (reference sequence). The CDR3 here is CAWSVLGNQPQHF. DNA for the CDR3: TGTGCCTGGAGTGTGTTAGGAAATCAGCCCCAGCATTTT.

The chain has TRBV9 and TRBJ2-1, with 11 bases lining up with TRBD2. V shed 4 bases, J shed 5 bases, and the junction held 5 bases outside the gene matches. Germline CDR1 and CDR2: SGDLS and YYNGEE. The CDR3 has 15 residues. The CDR3 DNA sequence: TGTGCCAGCAGCCCCGTACTAGCGGGGGACAATGAGCAGTTCTTC. Residues: CASSPVLAGDNEQFF.

This chain uses TRBV5-1 with TRBJ1-4, with 8 bases aligning to TRBD1. J lost 6 bases, V lost 4 bases, and 5 bases had no gene match. The CDR3 spans 14 residues. Germline V gene data show CDR1 as SGHRS and CDR2 as YFSETQ. The CDR3 sequence: CASSLTGDDEKLFF. In DNA, the CDR3 is TGCGCCAGCAGCCTGACAGGGGACGATGAAAAACTGTTTTTT.

This clonotype has only a few counts. The rearrangement joins TRBV4-3 to TRBJ1-1; 8 bases map to TRBD1. Trimming at V came to 6 bases and at J to 2 bases, leaving 11 bases not matched to a gene. The CDR3 consists of 16 residues. CDR1 LGHNA and CDR2 YSLEER come from the germline V gene. As DNA, the CDR3 is TGCGCCAGCAGGCCGGGACAGGTTTCCATTAACACTGAAGCTTTCTTT. It yields the protein CASRPGQVSINTEAFF.

This clonotype occurred once. This chain uses TRBV2 with TRBJ2-3; D uncertain. The germline V and J ends were trimmed by 6 bases and 1 base, with 8 bases remaining between them. The CDR3 has 13 amino acids. The germline V gene encodes CDR1 SNHLY and CDR2 FYNNEI. The DNA for the CDR3 is TGTGCCAGCAGAGAGCTGGGCACAGATACGCAGTATTTT. Protein sequence: CASRELGTDTQYF.

This clonotype was found a few times. The V gene is TRBV5-1, the J gene TRBJ1-1, with D maybe TRBD1 (5 bases). Trimming removed 1 base from V and 3 bases from J, with 10 bases in between. Germline CDR1 is SGHRS and CDR2 is YFSETQ. CDR3 length: 14 residues. CDR3 protein: CASSLSDSYTEAFF. The CDR3 DNA is TGCGCCAGCAGCTTGTCTGACAGCTACACTGAAGCTTTCTTT.

In this sample, this clonotype turned up a few times. The CDR3 bases are TGCAGCGACTGGGACAGGGCCACCGGGGAGCTGTTTTTT. Translation: CSDWDRATGELFF. The chain is built from TRBV29-1 and TRBJ2-2; 9 bases match TRBD1. This CDR3 is built from 13 residues. Germline lookup yields CDR1 SQVTM and CDR2 ANQGSEA. The J segment lost 4 bases and the V segment lost 7 bases, leaving 4 bases of the junction unmatched.

This clonotype was seen at least ten times. The rearrangement links TRBV9 to TRBJ1-4; 7 positions match TRBD1. The V gene's germline CDR1 is SGDLS and CDR2 YYNGEE. The CDR3 loop spans 15 amino acids. With 0 bases clipped from V and 7 bases from J, the junction kept 6 bases outside the gene matches. CDR3 sequence reads: CASSVAQGLGEKLFF. The CDR3, as DNA: TGTGCCAGCAGCGTAGCACAGGGGCTCGGTGAAAAACTGTTTTTT.

The chain uses TRBV7-9 and TRBJ1-1; D remains unclear. The V and J ends lost 3 bases and 6 bases respectively, with 8 bases between them. This CDR3 has 12 residues. Germline-derived CDR1 and CDR2 are SEHNR and FQNEAQ (reference sequence). The CDR3 DNA is TGTGCCAGCAGCTTCGGAGCGTCTGAAGCTTTCTTT. This translates into CASSFGASEAFF.

This clonotype was counted between two and nine times. The rearrangement joins TRBV2 to TRBJ2-1; 14 nucleotides match TRBD2. The germline V gene encodes CDR1 SNHLY and CDR2 FYNNEI. The V gene end was trimmed by 6 bases and the J gene end by 8 bases; junction bases not matched to a gene: 9. This CDR3 is built from 16 residues. CDR3 bases: TGTGCCAGCAGGCAAACGACTAGCGGGGGGGACTATGAGCAGTTCTTC. As protein: CASRQTTSGGDYEQFF.

The V gene is TRBV4-1, the J gene TRBJ2-3; D call uncertain. The germline CDR1 and CDR2 sequences are MGHRA and YSYEKL. V was clipped by 0 bases and J by 6 bases, with 4 bases between them. The CDR3 totals 12 residues. DNA for the CDR3: TGCGCCAGCAGCCAAGAACTCGATACGCAGTATTTT. Translated: CASSQELDTQYF.

The table lists this clonotype with a few counts. This chain joins TRBV29-1 and TRBJ2-7; the D call may be TRBD1 or TRBD2 (5 bases each). Trimming removed 4 bases from V and 6 bases from J, with 16 bases in between. Germline loops: CDR1 SQVTM, CDR2 ANQGSEA. CDR3 length: 13 amino acids. The CDR3 nucleotides read TGCAGCGTTGGGACGGGGCCCGCCGCCGAGCAGTACTTC. Translating gives CSVGTGPAAEQYF.

V is TRBV28 and J is TRBJ2-7, with unresolved D. This CDR3 is 12 amino acids long. Trimming shortened V by 5 bases and J by 3 bases, and 8 bases separated the two germline ends. CDR1 is MDHEN, CDR2 SYDVKM, per germline. CDR3 DNA: TGTGCCAGCAGTCGGATGGGCTACGAGCAGTACGTC. Translation gives CASSRMGYEQYV.

The chain carries TRBV29-1 and TRBJ2-1, with 10 bases matching TRBD2. The CDR3 spans 14 residues. Germline CDR1 is SQVTM and CDR2 is ANQGSEA. J lost 9 bases, V lost 3 bases, and 8 bases had no gene match. This CDR3 reads CSVDEVAGGPEQFF. Here the CDR3 DNA reads TGCAGCGTTGATGAGGTAGCGGGGGGACCTGAGCAGTTCTTC.

Only a few counts were recorded for this clonotype. The V gene is TRBV27, the J gene TRBJ1-6; D possibly corresponds to TRBD1 (5 bases). The germline V gene encodes CDR1 MNHEY and CDR2 SMNVEV (reference sequence). This CDR3 region has 15 residues. Trimming cost V 5 bases and J 9 bases, with 17 bases left between them. The CDR3 sequence is CASSNSGFLSSPLHF. In nucleotides, the CDR3 is TGTGCCAGCAGTAACTCAGGGTTTCTTAGTTCACCCCTCCACTTT.

V is TRBV9 and J is TRBJ2-7, with TRBD1 identical over 11 bases. Per the germline V gene, CDR1 is SGDLS and CDR2 is YYNGEE. The CDR3 runs 15 residues. V was pared by 3 bases and J by 4 bases, with 6 bases of the junction left unmatched. CDR3 DNA sequence: TGTGCCAGCAGCGCAGGACAGGGGGCTAGGTACGAGCAGTACTTC. Translated, it gives CASSAGQGARYEQYF. The full variable domain, with the rest looked up from reference TRBV9 and TRBJ2-7, is DSGVTQTPKHLITATGQRVTLRCSPRSGDLSVYWYQQSLDQGLQFLIQYYNGEERAKGNILERFSAQQFPDLHSELNLSSLELGDSALYFCASSAGQGARYEQYFGPGTRLTVT.

This clonotype turned up a few times. CDR3 protein: CASSFGWDGIGNQPQHF. CDR3 in DNA: TGTGCCAGCAGTTTTGGTTGGGACGGGATTGGCAATCAGCCCCAGCATTTT. This chain joins TRBV12-3 or TRBV12-4 and TRBJ1-5; maybe TRBD1 (5 bases). The CDR3 is made up of 17 amino acids. The V end lost 3 bases, the J end lost 2 bases, and 17 bases lay between the germline ends.

This clonotype was detected a few times. The chain links TRBV7-9 to TRBJ1-2; D is ambiguous. This CDR3 is 12 amino acids long. Germline-derived CDR1 and CDR2 are SEHNR and FQNEAQ (reference sequence). The germline V and J ends were trimmed by 7 bases and 2 bases, with 8 bases remaining between them. CDR3 coding DNA: TGTGCCAGCATCCTCCGGAACTATGGCTACACCTTC. Its protein is CASILRNYGYTF.